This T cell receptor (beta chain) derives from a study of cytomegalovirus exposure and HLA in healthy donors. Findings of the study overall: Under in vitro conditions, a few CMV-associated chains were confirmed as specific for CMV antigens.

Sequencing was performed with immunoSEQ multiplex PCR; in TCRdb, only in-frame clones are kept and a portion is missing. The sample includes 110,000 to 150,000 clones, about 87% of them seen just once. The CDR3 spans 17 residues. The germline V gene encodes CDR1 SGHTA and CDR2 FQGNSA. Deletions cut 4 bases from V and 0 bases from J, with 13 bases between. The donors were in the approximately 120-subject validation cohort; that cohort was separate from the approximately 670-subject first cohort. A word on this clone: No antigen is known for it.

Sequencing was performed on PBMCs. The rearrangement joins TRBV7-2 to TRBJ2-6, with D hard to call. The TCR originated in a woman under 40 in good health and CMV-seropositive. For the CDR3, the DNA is TGTGCCAGCAGCTCGGGTCGCCCTTACTCTGGGGCCAACGTCCTGACTTTC. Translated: CASSSGRPYSGANVLTF.